Listed below are T cell receptor beta chains from one sample, sequenced in a study of cytotoxic CD8 clonotypes in ibrutinib-treated CLL. TCRdb's table, derived via immunoSEQ multiplex PCR, lists solely in-frame clones and lacks some. The sample carries 50,000 to 65,000 clones, 57% recorded once. The specimen comprised PBMCs, sampled after 12 months of ibrutinib treatment. These receptors all stem from a human donor with chronic lymphocytic leukemia. Each CDR3 is given without its conserved first and last residue.

ASSDPGPYGYT TRBV6-1
ASSAAGTGDTDTQY TRBV10-1
ASSYSAAMTRGYT TRBV6-5
ASSPSRRPTDTQY TRBV7-2
ASRISGSSYEQY TRBV5-1
ASSRGQQGRTSGNTIY TRBV18
ASSLGLSGAYEQY TRBV13
ASSLVRGRTEAF TRBV11-2
AIGKSRVRDEQY TRBV10-3
SVNSPGPQAF TRBV29-1
ATETGTGVGAEAF TRBV15
ASSPIARFFYGYT TRBV9
ASSGDSLPNSPLH TRBV5-1
ASSPGERLTGELF TRBV5-4
ASGPKKYGYT TRBV6-1
ASSLYSVSGYNEQF TRBV5-6
ASAPLNRARKNTGELF TRBV7-9
ASSLVSPGWDEQF TRBV11-2
ASSKPYRDTDTQY TRBV21-1
ASSKTSGGSYNEQF TRBV10-1
ASSFRFGTGLNEQF TRBV11-2
AIKGTGANVLT TRBV10-3
ASSSALTTGLEAF TRBV18
ASSPSGTGRSPLH TRBV5-5
ASSFRTAKYDTEAF TRBV5-6
ASSFSGVRDTQY TRBV28
ASSQPPGQLEAF TRBV4-1
ASTEGVRNEQF TRBV19
ASSIATGSWAGELF TRBV19
ASSEVGTAF TRBV6-5
ASSPAGGPYEQY TRBV19
ASSLGQGETRPEAF TRBV18
ASSFTSQLNQPQH TRBV27
ASSSGPLKTGELF TRBV7-9
SVAVRGRNEKLF TRBV29-1
ASSPGRLSYEQY TRBV6-5
ASSPDRAKDEQY TRBV11-3
ASSTGVTNEKLF TRBV25-1
ASSLMGTSNEKLF TRBV5-1
ASSLGLAGGGYEQY TRBV5-1
ASSDQVRPTNDQPQH TRBV2
ASSLGTGLAYEQY TRBV5-1
ASSRTLYEQF TRBV7-2
ATSRDPPDRNNEQF TRBV15
ASSLLAGGPDTQY TRBV5-1
ASSPRDRGTDTQY TRBV7-2
ASGQNKNIQY TRBV2
ASSLEVGATGELF TRBV27
ASSLGYGTVNTEAF TRBV5-6
ASSFGRSRETQY TRBV28
ASSPSTGNSGELF TRBV11-2